This TCR beta chain was captured in a study of Graves' ophthalmopathy and Graves' hyperthyroidism. Points from the study as a whole: A classifier, a 13-signature model, separated ophthalmopathy from stable hyperthyroidism with around 88% sensitivity and about 82% specificity. The model reached 55% to 71% sensitivity and 72.22% specificity for predicting ophthalmopathy progression. Blood repertoires reportedly contained most expanded thyroid clonotypes above 0.001 frequency.

This clonotype showed up just a few times. Its matching antigen is unknown. Germline V gives CDR1 MNHEY, CDR2 SVGEGT. CDR3 length equals 13 residues. V lost 8 bases, J lost 8 bases, and 16 bases lay in between. The sequenced template was RNA, covering the TCR beta CDR3 region. The first-round RT-PCR employed HTBI primers together with the Qiagen OneStep RT-PCR kit. A multiplex PCR was then performed as the second round. TCRdb processed the multiplex PCR reads anew with MiXCR; each CDR3 protein has one entry. This sample has around 1,000,000 distinct CDR3 sequences, with 35% to 45% found just once. This TCR was sampled from an adult man with Graves' hyperthyroidism. The material sequenced was peripheral blood or thyroid tissue (not recorded which). The gene calls are TRBV6-2 or TRBV6-3 and TRBJ1-5, with D tentatively TRBD1 (5 bases). The CDR3 reads CASGARGTEPQHF. In nucleotides, the CDR3 is TGTGCCAGCGGGGCGAGGGGAACTGAGCCCCAGCATTTT.